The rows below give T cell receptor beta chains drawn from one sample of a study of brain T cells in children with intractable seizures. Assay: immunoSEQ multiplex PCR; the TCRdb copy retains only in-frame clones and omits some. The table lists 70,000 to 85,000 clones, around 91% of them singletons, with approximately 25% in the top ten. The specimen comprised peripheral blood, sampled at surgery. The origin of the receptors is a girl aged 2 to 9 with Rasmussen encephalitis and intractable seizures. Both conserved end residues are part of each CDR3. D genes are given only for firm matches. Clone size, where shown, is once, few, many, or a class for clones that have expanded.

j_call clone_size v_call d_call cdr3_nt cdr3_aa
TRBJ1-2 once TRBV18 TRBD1 TGTGCCAGCTCAGCCGGACAGGGGTATGGCTACACCTTC CASSAGQGYGYTF
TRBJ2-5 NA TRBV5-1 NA TGCGCCAGCAGCTTGAAGGGGAAAGAGACCCAGTACTTC CASSLKGKETQYF
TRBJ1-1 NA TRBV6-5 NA TGTGCCAGCAGAAATGACTTACACACTGAAGCTTTCTTT CASRNDLHTEAFF
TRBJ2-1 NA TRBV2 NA TGTGCCAGCAGTGACCCGGCCAGGGTACCGGGCAATGAGCAGTTCTTC CASSDPARVPGNEQFF
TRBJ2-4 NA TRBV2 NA TGTGCCAGCTCATCACGCGACAGGCCCTCCAAAAACATTCAGTACTTC CASSSRDRPSKNIQYF
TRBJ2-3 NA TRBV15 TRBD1 TGTGCCACCAGCAGAGGGACAGGGAGCACAGATACGCAGTATTTT CATSRGTGSTDTQYF
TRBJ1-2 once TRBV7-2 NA TGTGCCAGCAGCTTAGAGGGCTATGGCTACACCTTC CASSLEGYGYTF
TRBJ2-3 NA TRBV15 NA TGTGCCACCAGCAGAGTAGGCACCTACACAGATACGCAGTATTTT CATSRVGTYTDTQYF
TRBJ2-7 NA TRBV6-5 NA TGTGCCAGCAGTTGGGACGAGAACTACGAGCAGTACTTC CASSWDENYEQYF
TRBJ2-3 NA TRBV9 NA TGTGCCAGCAGCCCCCGGCAGGGGGGCCCTCCAGATACGCAGTATTTT CASSPRQGGPPDTQYF
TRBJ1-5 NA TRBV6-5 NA TGTGCCAGCAGTTACGACGGGGCTCACAATCAGCCCCAGCATTTT CASSYDGAHNQPQHF
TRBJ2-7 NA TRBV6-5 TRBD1 TGTGCCTCCCGGATCGAAACAGGGGGCGAGTACTTC CASRIETGGEYF
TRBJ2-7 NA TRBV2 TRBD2 TGTGCCAGCATGAGCCAGCGGGATGCCTACGAGCAGTACTTC CASMSQRDAYEQYF
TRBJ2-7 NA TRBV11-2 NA TGTGCCAGCAGCTTTATGAGAAGGAGCTACGAGCAGTACTTC CASSFMRRSYEQYF